This T cell receptor beta chain was captured by sequencing in a study of monozygotic twins with inflammatory bowel disease. Someone took a 2.5 ml blood sample from each of the donors. From germline, CDR1 is SGHRS and CDR2 YFSETQ. This CDR3 has 17 residues. There were approximately 3,600 ng of total RNA used for each TCR library. After re-calling the 5' RACE reads, TCRdb lists one entry per CDR3 protein, DNA absent. The listing records approximately 150,000 distinct CDR3 sequences. Source material: blood. The clonotype was recovered from a human donor with ulcerative colitis or Crohn's disease, or a healthy co-twin of an affected twin (not recorded which). The chain carries TRBV5-1 and TRBJ1-1; TCRdb's D gene call, TRBD1, goes unchecked for lack of DNA. The CDR3 reads CASSLNPPGTANTEAFF.